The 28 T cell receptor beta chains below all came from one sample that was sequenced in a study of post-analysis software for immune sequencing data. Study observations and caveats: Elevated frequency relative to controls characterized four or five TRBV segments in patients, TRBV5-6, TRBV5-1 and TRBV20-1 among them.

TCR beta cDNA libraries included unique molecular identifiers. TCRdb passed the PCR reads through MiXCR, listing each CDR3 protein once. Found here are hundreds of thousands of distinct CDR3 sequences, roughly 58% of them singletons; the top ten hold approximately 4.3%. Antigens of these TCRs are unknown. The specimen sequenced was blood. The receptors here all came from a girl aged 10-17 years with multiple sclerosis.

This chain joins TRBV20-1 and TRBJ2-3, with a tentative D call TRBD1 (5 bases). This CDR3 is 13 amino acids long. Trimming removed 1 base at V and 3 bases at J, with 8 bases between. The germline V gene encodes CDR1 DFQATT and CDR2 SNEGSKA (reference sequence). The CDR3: CSARGQLTDTQYF. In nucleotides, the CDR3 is TGCAGTGCTAGAGGACAGTTGACAGATACGCAGTATTTT.

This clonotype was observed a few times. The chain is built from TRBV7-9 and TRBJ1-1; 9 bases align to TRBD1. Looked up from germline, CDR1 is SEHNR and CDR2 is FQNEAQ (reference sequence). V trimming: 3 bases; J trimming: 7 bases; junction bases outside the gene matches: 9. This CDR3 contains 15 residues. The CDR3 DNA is TGTGCCAGCAGCTTCACAGGGGGCGGCGGCCGTGAAGCTTTCTTT. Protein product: CASSFTGGGGREAFF.

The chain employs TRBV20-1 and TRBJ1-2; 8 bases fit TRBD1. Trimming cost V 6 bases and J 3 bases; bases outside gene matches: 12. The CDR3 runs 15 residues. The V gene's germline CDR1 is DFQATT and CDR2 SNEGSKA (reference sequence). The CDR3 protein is CSANRGGALDYGYTF. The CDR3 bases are TGCAGTGCGAACAGGGGGGGGGCGTTGGACTATGGCTACACCTTC.

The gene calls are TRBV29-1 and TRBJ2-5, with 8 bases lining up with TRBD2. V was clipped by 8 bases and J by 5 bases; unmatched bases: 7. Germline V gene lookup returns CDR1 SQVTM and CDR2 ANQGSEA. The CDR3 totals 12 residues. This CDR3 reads CSMRPGGETQYF. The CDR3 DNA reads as TGCAGCATGCGACCGGGGGGGGAGACCCAGTACTTC.

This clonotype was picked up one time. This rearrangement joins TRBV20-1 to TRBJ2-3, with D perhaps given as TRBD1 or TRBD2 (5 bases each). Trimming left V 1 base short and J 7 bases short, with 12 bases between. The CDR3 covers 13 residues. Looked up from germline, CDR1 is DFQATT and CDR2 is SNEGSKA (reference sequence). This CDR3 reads CSARGFLGHTQYF. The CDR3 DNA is TGCAGTGCTAGAGGTTTTTTGGGACATACGCAGTATTTT.

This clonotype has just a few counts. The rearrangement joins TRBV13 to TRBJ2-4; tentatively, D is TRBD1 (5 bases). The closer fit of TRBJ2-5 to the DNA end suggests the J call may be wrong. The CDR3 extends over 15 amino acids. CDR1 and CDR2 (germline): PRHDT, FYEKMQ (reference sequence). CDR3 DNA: TGTGCCAGCAGCCCCGCCGAAGGGGTGGGGGAGACCCAGTACTTC. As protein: CASSPAEGVGETQYF.

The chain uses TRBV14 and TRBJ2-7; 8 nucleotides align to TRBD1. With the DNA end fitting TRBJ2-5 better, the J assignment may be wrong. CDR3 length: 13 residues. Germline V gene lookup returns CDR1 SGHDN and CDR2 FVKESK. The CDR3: CASSLHRGETQYF. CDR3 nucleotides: TGTGCCAGCAGCCTTCACAGGGGGGAGACCCAGTACTTC.

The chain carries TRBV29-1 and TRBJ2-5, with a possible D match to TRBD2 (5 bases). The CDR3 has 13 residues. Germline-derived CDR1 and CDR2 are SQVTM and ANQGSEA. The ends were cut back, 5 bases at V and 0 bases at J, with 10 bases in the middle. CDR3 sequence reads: CSVWESNQETQYF. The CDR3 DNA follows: TGCAGCGTTTGGGAGAGTAACCAAGAGACCCAGTACTTC.

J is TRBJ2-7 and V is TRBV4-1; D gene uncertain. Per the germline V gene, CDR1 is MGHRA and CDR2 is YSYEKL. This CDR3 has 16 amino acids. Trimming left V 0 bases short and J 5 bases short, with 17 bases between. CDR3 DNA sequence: TGCGCCAGCAGCCAAGATATGAGAACAGCCTTTGACGAGCAGTACTTC. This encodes CASSQDMRTAFDEQYF.

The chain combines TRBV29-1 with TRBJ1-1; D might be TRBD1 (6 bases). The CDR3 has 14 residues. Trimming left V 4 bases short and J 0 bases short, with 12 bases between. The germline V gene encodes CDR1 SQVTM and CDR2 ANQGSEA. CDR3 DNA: TGCAGCGTTGTTCGGGGGCTCATGAACACTGAAGCTTTCTTT. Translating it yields CSVVRGLMNTEAFF.

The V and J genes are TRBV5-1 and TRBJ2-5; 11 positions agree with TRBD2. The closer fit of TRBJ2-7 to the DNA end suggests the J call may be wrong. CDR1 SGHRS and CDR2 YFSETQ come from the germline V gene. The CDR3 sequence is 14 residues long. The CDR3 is CASRIAGGPYEQYF. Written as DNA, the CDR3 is TGCGCCAGCAGGATAGCGGGAGGGCCCTACGAGCAGTACTTC.

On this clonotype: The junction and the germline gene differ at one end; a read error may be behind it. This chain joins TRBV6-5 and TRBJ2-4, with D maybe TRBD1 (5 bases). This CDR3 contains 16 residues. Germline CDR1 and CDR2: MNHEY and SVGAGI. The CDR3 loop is CASSYLAQGAKNIQYF. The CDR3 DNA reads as TGTGCCAGTAGTTACCTGGCGCAGGGAGCCAAAAACATTCAGTACTTC.

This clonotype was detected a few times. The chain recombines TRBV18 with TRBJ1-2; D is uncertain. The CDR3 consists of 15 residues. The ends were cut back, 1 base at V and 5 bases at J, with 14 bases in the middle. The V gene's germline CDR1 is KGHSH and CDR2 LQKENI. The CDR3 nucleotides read TGTGCCAGCTCACCACGTGGTAGCAAAGAGTATGGCTACACCTTC. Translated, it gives CASSPRGSKEYGYTF. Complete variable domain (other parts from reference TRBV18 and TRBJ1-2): NAGVMQNPRHLVRRRGQEARLRCSPMKGHSHVYWYRQLPEEGLKFMVYLQKENIIDESGMPKERFSAEFPKEGPSILRIQQVVRGDSAAYFCASSPRGSKEYGYTFGSGTRLTVV.

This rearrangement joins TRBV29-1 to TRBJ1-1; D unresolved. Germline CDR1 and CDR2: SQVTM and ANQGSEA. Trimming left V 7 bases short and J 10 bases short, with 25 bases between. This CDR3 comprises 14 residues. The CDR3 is CSAVGPRYTLRAFF. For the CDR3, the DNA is TGCAGCGCCGTAGGCCCTAGGTATACGCTTCGAGCTTTCTTT.

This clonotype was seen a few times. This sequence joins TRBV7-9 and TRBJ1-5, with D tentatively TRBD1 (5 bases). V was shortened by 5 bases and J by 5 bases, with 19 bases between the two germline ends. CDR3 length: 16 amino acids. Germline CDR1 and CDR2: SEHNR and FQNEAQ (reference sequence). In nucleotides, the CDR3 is TGTGCCAGCAGCCCGGGGACCTTGGCCTGGGATCAGCCCCAGCATTTT. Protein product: CASSPGTLAWDQPQHF. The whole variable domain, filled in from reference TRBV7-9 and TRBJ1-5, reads DTGVSQNPRHKITKRGQNVTFRCDPISEHNRLYWYRQTLGQGPEFLTYFQNEAQLEKSRLLSDRFSAERPKGSFSTLEIQRTEQGDSAMYLCASSPGTLAWDQPQHFGDGTRLSIL.

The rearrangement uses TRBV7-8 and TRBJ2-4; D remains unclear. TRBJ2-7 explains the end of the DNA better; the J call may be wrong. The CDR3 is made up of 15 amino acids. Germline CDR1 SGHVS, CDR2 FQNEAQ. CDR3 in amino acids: CASSPFLDGSYEQYF. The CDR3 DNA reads TGTGCCAGCAGCCCCTTTTTGGACGGATCCTACGAGCAGTACTTC.

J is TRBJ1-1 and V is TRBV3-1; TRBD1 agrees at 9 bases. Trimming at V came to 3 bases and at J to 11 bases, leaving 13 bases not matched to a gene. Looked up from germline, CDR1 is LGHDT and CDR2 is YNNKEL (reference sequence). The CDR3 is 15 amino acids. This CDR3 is CASSHAPGQGRPAFF. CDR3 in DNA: TGTGCCAGCAGCCACGCACCTGGACAGGGGCGACCGGCTTTCTTT.

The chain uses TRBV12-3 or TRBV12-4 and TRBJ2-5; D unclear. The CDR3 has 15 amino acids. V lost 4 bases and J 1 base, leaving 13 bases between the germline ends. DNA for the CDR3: TGTGCCAGCAGTTGGCTAGGGCAAACCCAAGAGACCCAGTACTTC. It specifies CASSWLGQTQETQYF.

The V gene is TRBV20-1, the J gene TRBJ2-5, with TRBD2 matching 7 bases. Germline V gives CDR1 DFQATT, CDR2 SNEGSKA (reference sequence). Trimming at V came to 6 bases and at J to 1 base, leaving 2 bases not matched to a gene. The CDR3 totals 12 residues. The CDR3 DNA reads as TGCAGTGCCCGGACTAGCCAAGAGACCCAGTACTTC. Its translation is CSARTSQETQYF.

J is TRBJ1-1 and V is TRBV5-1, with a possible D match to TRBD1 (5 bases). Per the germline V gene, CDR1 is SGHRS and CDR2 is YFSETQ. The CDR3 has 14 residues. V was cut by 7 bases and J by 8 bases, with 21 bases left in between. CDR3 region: CASAWTGTGDEAFF. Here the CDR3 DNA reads TGCGCCAGCGCTTGGACCGGGACTGGGGACGAAGCTTTCTTT.

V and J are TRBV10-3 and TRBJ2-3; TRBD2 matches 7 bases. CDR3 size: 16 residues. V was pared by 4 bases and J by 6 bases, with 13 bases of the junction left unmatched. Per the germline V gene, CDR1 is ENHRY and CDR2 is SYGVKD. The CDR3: CAISGLIGGREDTQYF. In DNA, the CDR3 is TGTGCCATCAGTGGGCTGATCGGCGGGCGGGAGGATACGCAGTATTTT.

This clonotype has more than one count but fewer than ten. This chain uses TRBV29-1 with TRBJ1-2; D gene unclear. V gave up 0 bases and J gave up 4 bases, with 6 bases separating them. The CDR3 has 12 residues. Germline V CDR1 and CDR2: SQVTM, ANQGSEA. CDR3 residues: CSVEDSFYGYTF. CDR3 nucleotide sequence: TGCAGCGTTGAAGACAGCTTCTATGGCTACACCTTC. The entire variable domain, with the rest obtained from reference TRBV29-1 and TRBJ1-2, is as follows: SAVISQKPSRDICQRGTSLTIQCQVDSQVTMMFWYRQQPGQSLTLIATANQGSEATYESGFVIDKFPISRPNLTFSTLTVSNMSPEDSSIYLCSVEDSFYGYTFGSGTRLTVV.

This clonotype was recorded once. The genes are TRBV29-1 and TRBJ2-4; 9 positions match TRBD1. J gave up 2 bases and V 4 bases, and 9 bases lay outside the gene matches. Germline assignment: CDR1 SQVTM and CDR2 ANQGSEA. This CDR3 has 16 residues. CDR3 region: CSVGFRDRVSKNIQYF. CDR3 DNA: TGCAGCGTTGGGTTTCGGGACAGGGTATCCAAAAACATTCAGTACTTC.

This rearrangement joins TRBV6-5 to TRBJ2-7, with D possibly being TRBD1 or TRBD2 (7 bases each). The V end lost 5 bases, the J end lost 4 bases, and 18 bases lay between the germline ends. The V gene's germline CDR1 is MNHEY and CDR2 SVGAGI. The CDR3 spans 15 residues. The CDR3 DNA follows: TGTGCCAGCAGTAGAACGGGGACAGCGGGGTACGAGCAGTACTTC. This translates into CASSRTGTAGYEQYF.

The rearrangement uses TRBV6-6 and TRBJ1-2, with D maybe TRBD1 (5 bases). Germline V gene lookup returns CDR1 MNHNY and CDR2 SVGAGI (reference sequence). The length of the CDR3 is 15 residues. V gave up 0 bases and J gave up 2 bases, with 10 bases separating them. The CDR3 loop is CASSYSGLTNYGYTF. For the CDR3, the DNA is TGTGCCAGCAGTTACTCGGGGCTAACAAACTATGGCTACACCTTC.

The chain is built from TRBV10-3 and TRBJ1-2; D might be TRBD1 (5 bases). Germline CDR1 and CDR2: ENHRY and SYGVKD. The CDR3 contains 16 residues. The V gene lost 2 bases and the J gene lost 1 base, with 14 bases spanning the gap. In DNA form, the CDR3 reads TGTGCCATCAGTGAGGGGCTGGGGGTTTATAACTATGGCTACACCTTC. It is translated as CAISEGLGVYNYGYTF.

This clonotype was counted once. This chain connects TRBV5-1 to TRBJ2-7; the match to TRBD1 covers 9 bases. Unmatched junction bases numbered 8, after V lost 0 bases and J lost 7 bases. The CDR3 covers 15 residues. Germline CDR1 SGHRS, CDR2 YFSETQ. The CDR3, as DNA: TGCGCCAGCAGCTTGGCCGGGACAGGGAGGTTGGAGCAGTACTTC. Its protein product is CASSLAGTGRLEQYF.

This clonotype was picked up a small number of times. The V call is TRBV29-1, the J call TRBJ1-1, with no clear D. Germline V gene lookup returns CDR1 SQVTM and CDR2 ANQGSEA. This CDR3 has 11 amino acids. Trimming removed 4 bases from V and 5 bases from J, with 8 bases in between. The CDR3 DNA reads TGCAGCGTTGTGGTTTCTACTGAAGCTTTCTTT. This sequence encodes CSVVVSTEAFF.